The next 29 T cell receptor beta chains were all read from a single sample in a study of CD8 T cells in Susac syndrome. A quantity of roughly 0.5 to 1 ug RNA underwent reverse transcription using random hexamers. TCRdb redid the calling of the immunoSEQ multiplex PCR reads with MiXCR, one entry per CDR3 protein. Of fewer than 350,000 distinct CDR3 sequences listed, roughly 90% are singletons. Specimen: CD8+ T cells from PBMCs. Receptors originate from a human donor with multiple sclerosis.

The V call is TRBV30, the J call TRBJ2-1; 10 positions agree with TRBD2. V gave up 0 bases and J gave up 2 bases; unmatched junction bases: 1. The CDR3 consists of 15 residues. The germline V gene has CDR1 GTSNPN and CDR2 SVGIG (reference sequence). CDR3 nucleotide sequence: TGTGCCTGGAGTGTGGGGACTAGCGCCTACAATGAGCAGTTCTTC. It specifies CAWSVGTSAYNEQFF.

CDR3 sequence reads: CASSYEPGQAPTDTQYF. In DNA, the CDR3 is TGTGCCAGCAGCTACGAGCCGGGACAGGCCCCCACAGATACGCAGTATTTT. The V gene is TRBV7-8, the J gene TRBJ2-3; 8 nucleotides line up with TRBD1. CDR3 length equals 17 residues. Losses at the gene ends were 4 bases for V and 2 bases for J; bases not matched to a gene: 11. Looked up from germline, CDR1 is SGHVS and CDR2 is FQNEAQ.

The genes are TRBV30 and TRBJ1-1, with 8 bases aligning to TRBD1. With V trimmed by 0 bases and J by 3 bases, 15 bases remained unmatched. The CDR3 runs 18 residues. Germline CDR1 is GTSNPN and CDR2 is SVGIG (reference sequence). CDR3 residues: CAWSVNMWNRGSHTEAFF. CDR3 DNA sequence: TGTGCCTGGAGTGTAAATATGTGGAACAGGGGGAGTCACACTGAAGCTTTCTTT.

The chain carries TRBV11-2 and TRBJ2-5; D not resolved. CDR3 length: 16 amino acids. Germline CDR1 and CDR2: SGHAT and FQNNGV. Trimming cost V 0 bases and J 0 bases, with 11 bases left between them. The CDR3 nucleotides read TGTGCCAGCAGCTTAGAGCCAGGATTGTACCAAGAGACCCAGTACTTC. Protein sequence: CASSLEPGLYQETQYF.

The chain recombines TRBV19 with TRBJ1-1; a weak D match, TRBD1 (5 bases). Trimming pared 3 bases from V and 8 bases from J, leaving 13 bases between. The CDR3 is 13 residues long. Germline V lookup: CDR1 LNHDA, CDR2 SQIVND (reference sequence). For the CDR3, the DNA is TGTGCCAGTAGTATGGGGACCCTAGGAGAAGCTTTCTTT. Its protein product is CASSMGTLGEAFF.

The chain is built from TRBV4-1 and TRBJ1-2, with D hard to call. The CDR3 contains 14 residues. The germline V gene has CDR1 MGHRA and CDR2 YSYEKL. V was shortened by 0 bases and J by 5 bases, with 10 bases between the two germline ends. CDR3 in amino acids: CASSQERMLYGYTF. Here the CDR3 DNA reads TGCGCCAGCAGCCAAGAGAGGATGTTGTATGGCTACACCTTC.

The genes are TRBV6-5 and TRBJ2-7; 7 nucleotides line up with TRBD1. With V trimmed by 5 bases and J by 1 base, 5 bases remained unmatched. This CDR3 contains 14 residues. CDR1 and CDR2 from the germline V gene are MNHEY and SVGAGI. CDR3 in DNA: TGTGCCAGCAGTAGACAGGGCTTATCCTACGAGCAGTACTTC. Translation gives CASSRQGLSYEQYF.

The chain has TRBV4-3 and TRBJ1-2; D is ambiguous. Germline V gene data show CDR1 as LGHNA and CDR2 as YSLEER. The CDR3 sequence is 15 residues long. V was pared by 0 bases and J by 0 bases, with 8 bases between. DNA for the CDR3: TGCGCCAGCAGCCAAGAGGGCGGGACTAACTATGGCTACACCTTC. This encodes CASSQEGGTNYGYTF.

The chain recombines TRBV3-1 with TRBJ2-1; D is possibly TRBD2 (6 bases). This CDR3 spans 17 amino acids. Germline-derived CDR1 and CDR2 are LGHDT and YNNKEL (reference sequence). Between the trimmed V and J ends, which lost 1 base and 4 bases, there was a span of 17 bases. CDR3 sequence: CASSQGSGVPIYNEQFF. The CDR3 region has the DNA TGTGCCAGCAGCCAAGGATCGGGGGTTCCAATATACAATGAGCAGTTCTTC.

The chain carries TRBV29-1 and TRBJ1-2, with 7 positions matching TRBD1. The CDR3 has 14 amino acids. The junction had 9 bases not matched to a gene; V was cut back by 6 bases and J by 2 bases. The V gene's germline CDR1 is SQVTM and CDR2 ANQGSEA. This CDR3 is CSVDHRDSNYGYTF. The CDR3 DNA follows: TGCAGCGTAGACCACCGGGACAGCAACTATGGCTACACCTTC.

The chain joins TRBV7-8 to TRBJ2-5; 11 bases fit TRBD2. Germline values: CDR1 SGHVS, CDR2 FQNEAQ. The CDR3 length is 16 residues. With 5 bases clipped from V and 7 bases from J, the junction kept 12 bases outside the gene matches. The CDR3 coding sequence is TGTGCCAGCAGCGCACGACTAGCGGGGATTAGCGGGACCCAGTACTTC. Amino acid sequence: CASSARLAGISGTQYF.

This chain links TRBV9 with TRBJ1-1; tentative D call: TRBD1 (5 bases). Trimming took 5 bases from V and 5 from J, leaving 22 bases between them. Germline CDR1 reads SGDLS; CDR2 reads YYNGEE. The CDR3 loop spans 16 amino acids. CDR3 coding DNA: TGTGCCAGCAGTCACGGAGGGGATCGGGTAGGGACTGAAGCTTTCTTT. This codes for CASSHGGDRVGTEAFF. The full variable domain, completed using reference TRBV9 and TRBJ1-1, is DSGVTQTPKHLITATGQRVTLRCSPRSGDLSVYWYQQSLDQGLQFLIQYYNGEERAKGNILERFSAQQFPDLHSELNLSSLELGDSALYFCASSHGGDRVGTEAFFGQGTRLTVV.

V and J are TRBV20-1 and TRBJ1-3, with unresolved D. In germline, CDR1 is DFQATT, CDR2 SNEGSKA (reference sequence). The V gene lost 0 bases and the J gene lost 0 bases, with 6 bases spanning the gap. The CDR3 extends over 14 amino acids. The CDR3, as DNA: TGCAGTGCTAGAGAGGCCGGCTCTGGAAACACCATATATTTT. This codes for CSAREAGSGNTIYF.

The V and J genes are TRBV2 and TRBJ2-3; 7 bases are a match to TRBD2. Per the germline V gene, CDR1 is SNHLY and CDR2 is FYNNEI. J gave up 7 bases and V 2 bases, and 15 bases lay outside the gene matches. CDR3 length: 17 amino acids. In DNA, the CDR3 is TGTGCCAGCAGTGAAATGGGACTATCGCTATATACGAATACGCAGTATTTT. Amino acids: CASSEMGLSLYTNTQYF.

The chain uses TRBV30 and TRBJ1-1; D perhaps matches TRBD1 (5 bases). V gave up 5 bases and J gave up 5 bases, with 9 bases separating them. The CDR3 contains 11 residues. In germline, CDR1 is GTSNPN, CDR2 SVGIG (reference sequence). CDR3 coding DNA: TGTGCCTGGGCCAGGGTAACTGAAGCTTTCTTT. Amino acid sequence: CAWARVTEAFF.

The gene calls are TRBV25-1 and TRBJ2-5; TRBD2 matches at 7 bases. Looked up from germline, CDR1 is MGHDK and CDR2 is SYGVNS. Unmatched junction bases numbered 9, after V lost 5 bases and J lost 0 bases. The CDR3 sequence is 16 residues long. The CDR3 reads CASSSWGGLNQETQYF. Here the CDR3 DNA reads TGTGCCAGCAGTTCATGGGGGGGACTAAACCAAGAGACCCAGTACTTC.

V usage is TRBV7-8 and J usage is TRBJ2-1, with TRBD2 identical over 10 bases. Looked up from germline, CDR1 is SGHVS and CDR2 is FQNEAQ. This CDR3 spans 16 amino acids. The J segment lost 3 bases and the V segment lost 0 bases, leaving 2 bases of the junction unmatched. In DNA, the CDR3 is TGTGCCAGCAGCTTAGCAGTAGCGGGGGGCTACAATGAGCAGTTCTTC. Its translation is CASSLAVAGGYNEQFF. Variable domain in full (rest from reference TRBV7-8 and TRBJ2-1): GAGVSQSPRYKVAKRGQDVALRCDPISGHVSLFWYQQALGQGPEFLTYFQNEAQLDKSGLPSDRFFAERPEGSVSTLKIQRTQQEDSAVYLCASSLAVAGGYNEQFFGPGTRLTVL.

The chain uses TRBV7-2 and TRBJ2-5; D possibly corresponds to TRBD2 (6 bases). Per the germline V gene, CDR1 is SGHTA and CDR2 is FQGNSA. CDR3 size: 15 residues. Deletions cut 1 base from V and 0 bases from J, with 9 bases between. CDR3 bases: TGTGCCAGCAGCTTAGTGGCGGGGCACCAAGAGACCCAGTACTTC. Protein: CASSLVAGHQETQYF.

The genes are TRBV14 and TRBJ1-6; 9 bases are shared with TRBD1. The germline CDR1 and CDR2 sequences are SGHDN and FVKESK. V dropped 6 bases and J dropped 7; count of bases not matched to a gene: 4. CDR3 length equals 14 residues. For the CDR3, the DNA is TGTGCCAGCAGTCCGGGACAGGGAAATTCACCCCTCCACTTT. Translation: CASSPGQGNSPLHF.

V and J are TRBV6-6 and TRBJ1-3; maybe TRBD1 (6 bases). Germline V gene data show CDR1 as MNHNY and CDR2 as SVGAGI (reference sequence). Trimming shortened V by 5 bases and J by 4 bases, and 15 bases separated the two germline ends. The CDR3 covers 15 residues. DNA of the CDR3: TGTGCCAGCAGTAAACAGGGATGGGGCGGAAACACCATATATTTT. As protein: CASSKQGWGGNTIYF.

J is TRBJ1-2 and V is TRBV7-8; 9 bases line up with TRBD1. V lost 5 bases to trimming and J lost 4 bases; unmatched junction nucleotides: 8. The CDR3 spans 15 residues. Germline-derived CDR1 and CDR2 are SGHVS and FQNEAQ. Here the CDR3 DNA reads TGTGCCAGCAGCGATAGAAGGACAGGGGTCTATGGCTACACCTTC. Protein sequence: CASSDRRTGVYGYTF.

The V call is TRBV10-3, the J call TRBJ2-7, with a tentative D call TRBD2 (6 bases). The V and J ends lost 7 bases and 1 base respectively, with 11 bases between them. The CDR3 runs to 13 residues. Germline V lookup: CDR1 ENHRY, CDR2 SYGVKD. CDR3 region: CAITAGTSYEQYF. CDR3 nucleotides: TGTGCCATCACGGCGGGGACTTCCTACGAGCAGTACTTC.

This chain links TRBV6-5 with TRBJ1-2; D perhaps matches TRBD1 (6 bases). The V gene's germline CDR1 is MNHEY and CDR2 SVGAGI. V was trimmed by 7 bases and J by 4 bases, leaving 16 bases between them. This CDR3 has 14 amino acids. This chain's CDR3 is CASTTVGTTYGYTF. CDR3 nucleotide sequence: TGTGCCAGCACCACGGTCGGGACAACCTATGGCTACACCTTC.

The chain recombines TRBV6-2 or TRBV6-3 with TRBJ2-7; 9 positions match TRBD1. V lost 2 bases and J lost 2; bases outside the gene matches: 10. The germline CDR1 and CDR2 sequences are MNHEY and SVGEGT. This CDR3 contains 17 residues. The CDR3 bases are TGTGCCAGCAGTTACCCCTTAGGACAGGGGTCGACCTACGAGCAGTACTTC. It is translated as CASSYPLGQGSTYEQYF.

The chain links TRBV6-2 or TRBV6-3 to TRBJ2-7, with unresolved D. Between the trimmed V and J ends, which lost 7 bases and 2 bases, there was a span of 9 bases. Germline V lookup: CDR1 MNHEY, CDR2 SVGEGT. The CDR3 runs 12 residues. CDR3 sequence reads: CASKGRTYEQYF. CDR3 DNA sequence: TGTGCCAGCAAGGGCAGAACCTACGAGCAGTACTTC.

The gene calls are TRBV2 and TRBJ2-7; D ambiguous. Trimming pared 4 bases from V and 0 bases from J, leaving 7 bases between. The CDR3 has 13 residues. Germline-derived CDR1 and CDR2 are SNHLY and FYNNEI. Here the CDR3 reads CASSVSISYEQYF. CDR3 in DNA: TGTGCCAGCAGTGTCAGCATCTCCTACGAGCAGTACTTC.

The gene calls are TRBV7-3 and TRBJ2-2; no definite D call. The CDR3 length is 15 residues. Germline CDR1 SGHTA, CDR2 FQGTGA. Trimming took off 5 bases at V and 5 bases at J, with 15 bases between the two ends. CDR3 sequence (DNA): TGTGCCAGCAGCCGTGATTTAGTGGGAACCGGGGAGCTGTTTTTT. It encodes CASSRDLVGTGELFF.

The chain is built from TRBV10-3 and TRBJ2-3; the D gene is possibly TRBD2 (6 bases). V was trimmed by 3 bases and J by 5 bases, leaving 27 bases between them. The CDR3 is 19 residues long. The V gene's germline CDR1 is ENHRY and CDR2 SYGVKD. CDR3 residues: CAISEGLGPTRGLKDTQYF. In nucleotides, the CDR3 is TGTGCCATCAGTGAAGGGTTGGGCCCGACTAGGGGCCTTAAAGATACGCAGTATTTT.

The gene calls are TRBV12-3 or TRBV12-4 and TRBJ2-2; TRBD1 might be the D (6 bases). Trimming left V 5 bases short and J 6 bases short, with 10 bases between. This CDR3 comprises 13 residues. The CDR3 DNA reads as TGTGCCAGCAGTCTCGGACAGTCCGGGGAGCTGTTTTTT. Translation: CASSLGQSGELFF.